Presented here are 18 T cell receptor beta chains from one specimen sequenced in a study of shared T cell receptors in the human thymus. TCRdb's table, derived via immunoSEQ multiplex PCR, lists solely in-frame clones and lacks some. The top ten clones hold over 0.008% of a sample with some 760,000 clones, roughly 88% of them seen once. The sample was also reused in another study, on human thymus T cells.

Material for sequencing was thymocytes. These TCRs come from a girl under three years old with a congenital heart defect.

V is TRBV5-1 and J is TRBJ2-7, with TRBD2 as a possible D gene (5 bases). Germline-derived CDR1 and CDR2 are SGHRS and YFSETQ. This CDR3 has 15 amino acids. The V end was cut by 1 base, the J end by 0 bases, with 11 bases between. CDR3 sequence reads: CASSLSGKSSYEQYF. CDR3 nucleotide sequence: TGCGCCAGCAGCTTGTCGGGGAAAAGCTCCTACGAGCAGTACTTC.

A few counts support this clone. This chain links TRBV6-1 with TRBJ1-1, with D perhaps TRBD1 (6 bases). This CDR3 comprises 17 residues. V lost 2 bases to trimming and J lost 5 bases, with 21 bases between them. Germline CDR1 and CDR2: MNHNS and SASEGT. The CDR3 nucleotides read TGTGCCAGCAGTGAAAACGGGACAACCAAGGGAGAAACTGAAGCTTTCTTT. It yields the protein CASSENGTTKGETEAFF.

This clone has a handful of counts. The chain uses TRBV14 and TRBJ2-7; D is undetermined. The CDR3 has 12 residues. Trimming took off 4 bases at V and 1 base at J, with 5 bases between the two ends. Germline loops: CDR1 SGHDN, CDR2 FVKESK. In nucleotides, the CDR3 is TGTGCCAGCAGCCCCAATTCCTACGAGCAGTACTTC. It specifies CASSPNSYEQYF.

This clone occurred a few times. This sequence joins TRBV21-1 and TRBJ2-7; TRBD1 reflects the table's D call only, with no check against the DNA. TRBV21-1 is recorded as a pseudogene. The CDR3 is 15 amino acids. CDR3 sequence: CASNRGRGQNYEQYF. The DNA for the CDR3 is TGTGCCAGCAATCGGGGTCGGGGACAGAACTACGAGCAGTACTTC.

This rearrangement joins TRBV28 to TRBJ1-5; 10 bases are a match to TRBD1. Trimming at V came to 7 bases and at J to 4 bases, leaving 10 bases not matched to a gene. The CDR3 contains 16 residues. The germline CDR1 and CDR2 sequences are MDHEN and SYDVKM. CDR3 region: CASTHRPGQGNQPQHF. The CDR3 coding sequence is TGTGCCAGCACCCACCGCCCGGGACAGGGGAATCAGCCCCAGCATTTT. Based on the CDR3 plus reference TRBV28 and TRBJ1-5, the full variable domain is DVKVTQSSRYLVKRTGEKVFLECVQDMDHENMFWYRQDPGLGLRLIYFSYDVKMKEKGDIPEGYSVSREKKERFSLILESASTNQTSMYLCASTHRPGQGNQPQHFGDGTRLSIL.

The V and J genes are TRBV11-1 and TRBJ2-5, with 9 bases fitting TRBD2. V lost 0 bases to trimming and J lost 2 bases; unmatched junction nucleotides: 10. Germline V gene sequence: CDR1 SGHAT, CDR2 FQDESV (reference sequence). The CDR3 spans 18 residues. CDR3 DNA: TGTGCCAGCAGCTTAGCGGTAGCGGGGGCCAGGGGGCAAGAGACCCAGTACTTC. Its translation: CASSLAVAGARGQETQYF. The entire variable domain, with the rest obtained from reference TRBV11-1 and TRBJ2-5, is as follows: EAEVAQSPRYKITEKSQAVAFWCDPISGHATLYWYRQILGQGPELLVQFQDESVVDDSQLPKDRFSAERLKGVDSTLKIQPAELGDSAMYLCASSLAVAGARGQETQYFGPGTRLLVL.

The chain employs TRBV10-3 and TRBJ1-2, with 7 bases that match TRBD1. Germline V CDR1 and CDR2: ENHRY, SYGVKD. V was clipped by 6 bases and J by 7 bases; unmatched bases: 14. The CDR3 sequence is 15 residues long. This chain's CDR3 is CAIRTGTAPSCGYTF. The DNA for the CDR3 is TGTGCCATCAGGACAGGGACGGCCCCGTCGTGTGGCTACACCTTC.

The chain combines TRBV6-5 with TRBJ1-5; possibly TRBD1 for D (6 bases). Looked up from germline, CDR1 is MNHEY and CDR2 is SVGAGI. The CDR3 runs 14 residues. V dropped 6 bases and J dropped 5 bases, with 14 bases sitting between them. The CDR3 DNA sequence: TGTGCCAGCAGCCCATACAGGGTTCATCAGCCCCAGCATTTT. Translating it yields CASSPYRVHQPQHF.

For the CDR3, the DNA is TGTGCCAGCAGCTTAGTCGGCAGGGCAGGCGGGGAGCTGTTTTTT. Its protein product is CASSLVGRAGGELFF. The chain employs TRBV7-9 and TRBJ2-2; weak D call: TRBD1 (5 bases). Trimming cost V 1 base and J 7 bases, with 13 bases left between them. This CDR3 is 15 amino acids long. Germline values: CDR1 SEHNR, CDR2 FQNEAQ (reference sequence).

V is TRBV7-2 and J is TRBJ2-7; 9 bases match TRBD1. The CDR3 is made up of 13 amino acids. Losses at the gene ends were 4 bases for V and 9 bases for J; bases not matched to a gene: 7. Germline CDR1 is SGHTA and CDR2 is FQGNSA. CDR3 bases: TGTGCCAGCAGCTATGGACAGGGGCTACGGCAGTACTTC. Protein product: CASSYGQGLRQYF.

This chain uses TRBV9 with TRBJ2-3, with TRBD2 matching 11 bases. The germline V gene encodes CDR1 SGDLS and CDR2 YYNGEE. V dropped 3 bases and J dropped 4; count of bases not matched to a gene: 4. This CDR3 spans 15 amino acids. In DNA form, the CDR3 reads TGTGCCAGCAGCGAACTAGCGGGGGATGCAGATACGCAGTATTTT. The encoded protein is CASSELAGDADTQYF.

The chain links TRBV18 to TRBJ1-1, with TRBD1 as a possible D gene (5 bases). V lost 8 bases to trimming and J lost 5 bases, with 21 bases between them. CDR1 and CDR2 from the germline V gene are KGHSH and LQKENI. The CDR3 is made up of 15 amino acids. CDR3 in amino acids: CASASAAGRGTEAFF. The CDR3 DNA is TGTGCCAGCGCTTCAGCGGCGGGGCGTGGGACTGAAGCTTTCTTT.

The V gene is TRBV18, the J gene TRBJ1-1; the D is unclear. Germline loops: CDR1 KGHSH, CDR2 LQKENI. The CDR3 consists of 15 residues. V gave up 4 bases and J gave up 7 bases, with 19 bases separating them. As DNA, the CDR3 is TGTGCCAGCTCACACGGGAGCAATTTCTTGGGTGAAGCTTTCTTT. Translating it yields CASSHGSNFLGEAFF.

CDR3 DNA sequence: TGTGCCAGCAGTTCGGGACAGGTCTACGAGCAGTACTTC. Protein: CASSSGQVYEQYF. This chain links TRBV28 with TRBJ2-7, with 8 bases aligning to TRBD1. This CDR3 comprises 13 residues. Germline-derived CDR1 and CDR2 are MDHEN and SYDVKM. J lost 3 bases, V lost 4 bases, and 2 bases had no gene match. Filled out from reference TRBV28 and TRBJ2-7, the complete variable domain reads DVKVTQSSRYLVKRTGEKVFLECVQDMDHENMFWYRQDPGLGLRLIYFSYDVKMKEKGDIPEGYSVSREKKERFSLILESASTNQTSMYLCASSSGQVYEQYFGPGTRLTVT.

The rearrangement joins TRBV4-1 to TRBJ2-1, with D tentatively TRBD1 (6 bases). CDR3 length equals 13 residues. The germline V gene encodes CDR1 MGHRA and CDR2 YSYEKL. This chain's CDR3 is CAAAGDSYNEQFF. The DNA for the CDR3 is TGCGCAGCAGCAGGGGATTCCTACAATGAGCAGTTCTTC.

The chain carries TRBV18 and TRBJ1-1; TRBD1 matches 7 bases. Trimming took 5 bases from V and 3 from J; bases not matched to a gene: 6. This CDR3 comprises 14 residues. Per germline, CDR1 KGHSH and CDR2 LQKENI. In nucleotides, the CDR3 is TGTGCCAGCTCAACAAGGGGGCTTTACACTGAAGCTTTCTTT. It specifies CASSTRGLYTEAFF.

This chain links TRBV5-1 with TRBJ2-3, with 8 positions matching TRBD1. Germline V CDR1 and CDR2: SGHRS, YFSETQ. J lost 4 bases, V lost 2 bases, and 3 bases had no gene match. This CDR3 is 14 amino acids long. The CDR3 spells CASSFGQGADTQYF. The CDR3 nucleotides are TGCGCCAGCAGCTTCGGACAGGGCGCAGATACGCAGTATTTT.

This clone has just a few counts. The chain carries TRBV2 and TRBJ2-2, with D possibly being TRBD1 (6 bases). Trimming stripped 7 bases from V and 4 bases from J, with 22 bases between. Per the germline V gene, CDR1 is SNHLY and CDR2 is FYNNEI. CDR3 size: 17 residues. The CDR3 reads CASNQGGRTWGTGELFF. Written as DNA, the CDR3 is TGTGCCAGCAACCAAGGGGGTAGGACCTGGGGCACCGGGGAGCTGTTTTTT.